The 9 T cell receptor beta chains given below trace back to one sample, sequenced in a study of Tregs in tolerant kidney transplant recipients. Generated by immunoSEQ multiplex PCR, the TCRdb table keeps only in-frame clones and is missing some. The data show some 52,000 clones, and the top ten clones hold about 0.83%. The material was CD4+ T cells from blood, obtained before the transplant. The receptors shown here come from a human donor who received a combined kidney and bone marrow transplant.

About this clone itself: The CDR3 end is not reached by the read, which stops 3 residues before it; the germline J gene fills it in. The chain links TRBV2 to TRBJ1-5; perhaps TRBD1 as D (5 bases). The length of the CDR3 is 13 residues. CDR1 is SNHLY, CDR2 FYNNEI, per germline. Trimming cost V 5 bases and J 3 bases, with 8 bases left between them. CDR3 in amino acids: CASSKDNNQPQHF. The CDR3 bases that were read are TGTGCCAGCAGTAAGGACAACAATCAGCCC.

Details on this clone: The read halts 3 residues ahead of the CDR3 end, with the missing end drawn from the germline J gene. The V gene is TRBV19, the J gene TRBJ1-5, with 9 positions matching TRBD1. From germline, CDR1 is LNHDA and CDR2 SQIVND (reference sequence). Trimming removed 3 bases from V and 7 bases from J; junction bases left unmatched: 4. The CDR3 has 14 amino acids. The sequenced part of the CDR3 DNA is TGTGCCAGTAGTATGGACAGGGGACAGCAGCCC. It translates to CASSMDRGQQP. The whole CDR3 region reads CASSMDRGQQPQHF. Looking up the rest from reference TRBV19 and TRBJ1-5 gives the full variable domain: DGGITQSPKYLFRKEGQNVTLSCEQNLNHDAMYWYRQDPGQGLRLIYYSQIVNDFQKGDIAEGYSVSREKKESFPLTVTSAQKNPTAFYLCASSMDRGQQPQHFGDGTRLSIL.

Note on this clone: The CDR3 end is not reached by the read, which stops 3 residues before it; the germline J gene fills it in. The chain joins TRBV5-1 to TRBJ1-3; TRBD1 matches at 8 bases. The CDR3 totals 15 residues. The V gene's germline CDR1 is SGHRS and CDR2 YFSETQ. V gave up 4 bases and J gave up 0 bases; unmatched junction bases: 3. CDR3 sequence reads: CASSQTGDSGNTIYF. The sequenced CDR3 bases are TGCGCCAGCAGCCAGACAGGGGACTCTGGAAACACC.

Points on this clone: The read halts 3 residues ahead of the CDR3 end, with the missing end drawn from the germline J gene. The chain couples TRBV6-2 or TRBV6-3 to TRBJ1-5; 7 nucleotides agree with TRBD1. Germline trimming cut 5 bases from V and 5 bases from J; bases unmatched to any gene: 9. In germline, CDR1 is MNHEY, CDR2 SVGEGT. CDR3 length: 15 residues. The chain's CDR3 is CASSPETGYDQPQHF. The part of the CDR3 DNA that was read is TGTGCCAGCAGTCCGGAGACAGGGTATGATCAGCCC.

Of note for this clone: The observed sequence ends 3 residues before the CDR3 terminus, with the missing tail filled in from the germline J gene. The V gene is TRBV7-2, the J gene TRBJ1-2; TRBD1 matches at 8 bases. Trimming removed 3 bases from V and 0 bases from J; junction bases left unmatched: 3. The germline gives CDR1 SGHTA, CDR2 FQGNSA. The CDR3 spans 15 residues. The CDR3: CASSLRQGTNYGYTF. Partial CDR3 DNA: TGTGCCAGCAGCTTGCGACAGGGGACTAACTATGGC. Looking up the rest from reference TRBV7-2 and TRBJ1-2 gives the full variable domain: GAGVSQSPSNKVTEKGKDVELRCDPISGHTALYWYRQSLGQGLEFLIYFQGNSAPDKSGLPSDRFSAERTGGSVSTLTIQRTQQEDSAVYLCASSLRQGTNYGYTFGSGTRLTVV.

A remark on this clone: The DNA ends 3 residues before the CDR3 does, and the rest of the CDR3 is filled in from the germline J gene. The J gene is TRBJ1-5, the V gene TRBV19; 9 bases fit TRBD1. There are 17 residues in the CDR3. J was trimmed by 3 bases and V by 4 bases; bases with no gene match: 10. From germline, CDR1 is LNHDA and CDR2 SQIVND (reference sequence). The CDR3 sequence: CASSRPPGTGLNQPQHF. The CDR3 bases that were read are TGTGCCAGTAGTAGACCCCCCGGGACAGGGCTCAATCAGCCC.

With regard to this clone: The read halts 3 residues ahead of the CDR3 end, with the missing end drawn from the germline J gene. The chain combines TRBV2 with TRBJ2-7; 10 bases are a match to TRBD1. The CDR3 runs 15 residues. The trim removed 5 bases at V and 3 bases at J, leaving 7 bases unmatched. Germline V lookup: CDR1 SNHLY, CDR2 FYNNEI. The CDR3 sequence is CASSRLGTGVYEQYF. Partial CDR3 DNA: TGTGCCAGCAGTCGTCTTGGGACAGGGGTCTACGAG.

Regarding this clone: The CDR3 end lies 3 residues beyond the end of the read and is filled in from the germline J gene. The chain combines TRBV2 with TRBJ2-5, with 11 bases aligning to TRBD2. Germline V lookup: CDR1 SNHLY, CDR2 FYNNEI. Losses at the gene ends were 6 bases for V and 2 bases for J; bases not matched to a gene: 2. This CDR3 is built from 14 residues. The CDR3: CASRASGGQETQYF. CDR3 bases read: TGTGCCAGCAGGGCTAGCGGGGGGCAAGAGACC.

In regard to this clone: The sequenced fragment ends 3 residues before the CDR3 boundary, so the rest is inferred from the germline J gene. The V call is TRBV19, the J call TRBJ1-2; D is undetermined. Germline V CDR1 and CDR2: LNHDA, SQIVND (reference sequence). This CDR3 comprises 14 residues. Partial CDR3 DNA: TGTGCCAGTACTTCTAGGTCCGCCTATTTCGGC. Amino acid sequence: CASTSRSAYFG. From start to end, the CDR3 is CASTSRSAYFGYTF.